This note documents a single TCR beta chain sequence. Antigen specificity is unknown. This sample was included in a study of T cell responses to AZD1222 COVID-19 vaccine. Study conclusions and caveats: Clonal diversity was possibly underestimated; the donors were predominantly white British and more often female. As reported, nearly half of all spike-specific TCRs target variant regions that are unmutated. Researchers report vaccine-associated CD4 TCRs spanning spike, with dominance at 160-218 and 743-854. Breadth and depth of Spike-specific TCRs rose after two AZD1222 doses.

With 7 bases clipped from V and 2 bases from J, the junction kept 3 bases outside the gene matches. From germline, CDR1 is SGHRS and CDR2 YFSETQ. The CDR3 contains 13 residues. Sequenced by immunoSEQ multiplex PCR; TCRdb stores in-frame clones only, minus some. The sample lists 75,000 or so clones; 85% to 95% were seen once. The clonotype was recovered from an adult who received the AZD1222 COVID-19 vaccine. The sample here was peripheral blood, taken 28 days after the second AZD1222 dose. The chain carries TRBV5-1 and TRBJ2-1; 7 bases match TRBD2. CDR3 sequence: CASQLAAYNEQFF. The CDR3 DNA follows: TGCGCCAGCCAGCTAGCGGCCTACAATGAGCAGTTCTTC.